The TCR beta chain under discussion was sequenced for a study of blood T cell repertoires in COVID-19. Overall study: Sources were T cells, B-cell-depleted T cells, or PBMCs; the material itself was cDNA or gDNA.

With regard to this clone: The junction differs from germline at one of its ends, possibly a read error.

Per the original methods: Estimation of nucleated cell counts was performed using reference gene primer amplification. Produced via immunoSEQ multiplex PCR; TCRdb's table is partial and in-frame only. The V and J calls and clone size come from that table; D and trimming were worked out from the DNA. The profile shows 150,000 to 200,000 clones, about 86% of them singletons. The CDR3 is 12 amino acids. The source of this sequence is a man between 45 and 60 years old with active or convalescent COVID-19. Sequencing used peripheral blood. V gene TRBV12-3 or TRBV12-4 combines with J gene TRBJ2-5, with 9 bases that match TRBD1. For the CDR3, the DNA is TGTGCCAGCAGTTTGAACAGGGGGCCTGTTGACTTC. Protein product: CASSLNRGPVDF.